This T cell receptor (beta chain) was observed in a study of synovial regulatory T cells in juvenile arthritis (dated by TCRdb to about 2015). Notes on the research overall: Among the sequenced patients, a few were classified as therapy-naive, methotrexate plus infliximab was given to one, methotrexate was given to 5 to 7, and treatment information was unavailable for one. Using matched patient samples, the researchers compared TCRbeta CDR3 repertoires across three groups: blood iaTreg cells, other blood Treg cells and synovial fluid Treg cells. Although effector T cell subsets in the cohort were also sequenced for comparisons, the Treg dataset on its own covers only blood and synovial fluid Treg cells. The TCR repertoire comparisons covered Treg and Teff subsets from around ten JIA patients with active disease. What the research found in general, with its limitations: Synovial Treg cells shared more CDR3 sequences with iaTreg cells than with other blood Treg cells; Chao-Jaccard similarity confirmed closer relation. Compared with other blood Treg cells, blood iaTreg cells had lower TCR diversity, a finding consistent with antigen-driven expansion. Across patients, iaTreg TCR repertoires were largely private and overlapped partially with synovial Teff repertoires and blood CPL repertoires.

Regarding this clone: Its antigen is currently not known.

The library was made by the immunoSEQ multiplex PCR assay. TCRbeta CDR3 sequencing was performed by Adaptive Biotechnologies. The original pipeline was this. To assess repertoire similarity, the researchers used the Chao-modified Jaccard index along with median clonotype overlap taken from 200 random subsamples at equal sample size. Similarity analyses used either productive nucleotide sequences or in silico-translated amino acid sequences. Hierarchical clustering with single linkage and t-SNE based on Chao-modified Jaccard distances were used to compare repertoires. Repertoire diversity was assessed with the Renyi index over a range of alpha values after the sample sizes were normalised. TCRdb retrieved this table from immuneACCESS and kept in-frame rearrangements only. Not all clones are present; in checked studies, unresolved V genes account for under half, and no reason is known for the remainder. The V and J calls and clone size come from that table; D and trimming were worked out from the DNA. The sample's table lists a count of fewer than 9,000 clones. The top ten constitute roughly 1.8% of the sample.

TCR repertoire donors were 11 juvenile idiopathic arthritis patients with active disease who had not reached inactive disease, 3 polyarticular and 8 oligoarticular. The TCR-sequenced patients had a median age of around 11 years (range about 2.1-22.9) and median disease duration of roughly seven years (range 0.2-19.1). Samples for TCR repertoire analysis came from two centres in Italy. Peripheral blood mononuclear cells were separated using a Histopaque-1077 density gradient and frozen in about 90% FCS with around 10% DMSO. This sequence originates from a donor aged 2-30 years with juvenile idiopathic arthritis. The specimen was Treg cells from blood. The cell subset or site label for this specimen denotes: remaining (HLA-DR-negative) circulating blood Treg cells.

CDR3 sequence: CASSLTSTDTQYF. Recombination joined TRBV5-4 with TRBJ2-3; the D gene TCRdb calls, TRBD2, cannot be checked with no DNA. CDR1 and CDR2 (SGHNT, YYREEE) derive from the germline V gene (reference sequence). Spanning cysteine to phenylalanine, the CDR3 consists of 13 amino acids. DNA for this receptor is not on file.